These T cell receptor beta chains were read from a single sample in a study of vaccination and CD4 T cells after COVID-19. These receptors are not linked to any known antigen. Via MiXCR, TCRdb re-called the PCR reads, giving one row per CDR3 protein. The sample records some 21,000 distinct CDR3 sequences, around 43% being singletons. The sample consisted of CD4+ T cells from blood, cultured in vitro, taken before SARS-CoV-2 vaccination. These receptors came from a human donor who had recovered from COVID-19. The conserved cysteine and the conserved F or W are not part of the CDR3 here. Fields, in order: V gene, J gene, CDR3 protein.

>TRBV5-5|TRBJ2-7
ASSRDRGSYEQY
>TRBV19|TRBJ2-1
ASSMAGLTYNEQF
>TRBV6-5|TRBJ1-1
ASSLTPGTGGTEAF
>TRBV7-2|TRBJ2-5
ASSLVLQETQY
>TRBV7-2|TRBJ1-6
ASSLALGQGGDSPLH
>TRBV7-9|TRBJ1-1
ASSHGTGSFRTEAF
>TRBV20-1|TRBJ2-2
SARRAGVNTGELF
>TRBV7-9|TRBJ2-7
ASSLPSGDSGLRSEQY
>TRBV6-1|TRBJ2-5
ASRAKWTEVLEETQY
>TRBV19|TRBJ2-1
ASSLTHSGGISVNEQF
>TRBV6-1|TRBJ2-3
ASSERGNTQY
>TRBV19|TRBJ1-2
ASSMGTDLYGYT
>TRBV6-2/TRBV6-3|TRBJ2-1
ASNSGGSYNEQF
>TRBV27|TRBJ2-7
ASSTNGGTSSYEQY
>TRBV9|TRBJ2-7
ASRWGLRPNEQY
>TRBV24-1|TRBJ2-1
ATSDPGLAGGPSGQF
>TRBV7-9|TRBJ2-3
ASSLLGQGGSDTQY
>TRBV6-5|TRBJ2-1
ASSYSPGNNGQF
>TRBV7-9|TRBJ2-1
ASSSSGRPVNNEQF
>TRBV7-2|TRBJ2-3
ASSLGGLAGVDTQY
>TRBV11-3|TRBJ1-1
ASSGDSDEAF
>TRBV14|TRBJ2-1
ASSQTSGVNEQF
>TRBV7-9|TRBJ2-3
ASSLDTSGDTDTQY
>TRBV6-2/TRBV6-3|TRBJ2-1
ASNPFGSYNEQF
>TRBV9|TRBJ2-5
ASSVAGGPLETQY
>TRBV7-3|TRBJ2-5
ASSLAGTGLGQETQY
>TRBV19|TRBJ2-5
ASSIRSGGTQETQY
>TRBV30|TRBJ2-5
AWNQQRGQETQY
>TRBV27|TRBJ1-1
ASSLGRSNTEAF
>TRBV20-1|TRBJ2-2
SAREIAGGNTGELF
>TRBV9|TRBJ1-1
ASSDGTVNAF
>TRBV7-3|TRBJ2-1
ASSSGLAINEQF
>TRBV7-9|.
ASSLEGGTGEQY
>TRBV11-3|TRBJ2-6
ASSFRQGAGANVLT
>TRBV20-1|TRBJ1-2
SARNSYGYT
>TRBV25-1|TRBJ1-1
ASSAFQGNTEAF
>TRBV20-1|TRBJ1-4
SARTGNEKLF
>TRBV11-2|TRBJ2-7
ASSLVRVEQY
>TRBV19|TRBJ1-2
ASSSLYGYT
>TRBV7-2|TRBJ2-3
ASSSWAGVTTDTQY
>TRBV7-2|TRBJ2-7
ASSPDGQSWQY
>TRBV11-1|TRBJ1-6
ASSVGQPRNSPLH
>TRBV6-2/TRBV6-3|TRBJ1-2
ASSYYGASNYGYT
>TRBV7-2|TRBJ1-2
ASSPDRGSYGYT
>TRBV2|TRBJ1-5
ASMYSNSNQPQH
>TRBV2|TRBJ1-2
ASSKDRNYGYT
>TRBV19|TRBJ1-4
ASSQQATNEKLF
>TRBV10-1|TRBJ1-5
ASNSTAIRVNQPQH
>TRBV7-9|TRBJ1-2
ASSLDGRYYGYT
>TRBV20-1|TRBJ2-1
SARDQSSGRDEQF
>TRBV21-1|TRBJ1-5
ASSSRGGSDQPQH
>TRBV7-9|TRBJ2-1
ASSPSGSSYNEQF
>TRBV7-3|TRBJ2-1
ASSLSPSSYNEQF
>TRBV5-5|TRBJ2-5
ASSRTGGQETQY